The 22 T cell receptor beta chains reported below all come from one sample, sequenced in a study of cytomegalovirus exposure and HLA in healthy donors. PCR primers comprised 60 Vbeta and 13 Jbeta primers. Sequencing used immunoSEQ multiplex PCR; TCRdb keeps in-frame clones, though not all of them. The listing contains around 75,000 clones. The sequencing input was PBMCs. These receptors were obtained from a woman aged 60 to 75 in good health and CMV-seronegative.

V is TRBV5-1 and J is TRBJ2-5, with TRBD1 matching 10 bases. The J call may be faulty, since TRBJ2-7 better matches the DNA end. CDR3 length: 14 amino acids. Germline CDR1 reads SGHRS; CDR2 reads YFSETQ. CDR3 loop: CASSLGQGSYEQYF. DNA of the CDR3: TGCGCCAGCAGCCTGGGACAGGGGTCCTACGAGCAGTACTTC.

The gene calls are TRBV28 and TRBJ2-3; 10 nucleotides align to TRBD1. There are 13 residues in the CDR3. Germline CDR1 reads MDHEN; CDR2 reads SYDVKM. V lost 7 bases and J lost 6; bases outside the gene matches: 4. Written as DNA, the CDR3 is TGTGCCAGCATCCGACAGGGGGCTGATACGCAGTATTTT. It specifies CASIRQGADTQYF. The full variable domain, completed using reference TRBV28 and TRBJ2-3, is DVKVTQSSRYLVKRTGEKVFLECVQDMDHENMFWYRQDPGLGLRLIYFSYDVKMKEKGDIPEGYSVSREKKERFSLILESASTNQTSMYLCASIRQGADTQYFGPGTRLTVL.

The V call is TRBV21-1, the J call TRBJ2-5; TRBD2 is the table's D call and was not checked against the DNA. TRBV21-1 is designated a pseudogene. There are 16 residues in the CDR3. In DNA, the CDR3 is TGTGCCAGCAGCAAGTCCCTTAGCGGTATCCAAGAGACCCAGTACTTC. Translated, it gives CASSKSLSGIQETQYF.

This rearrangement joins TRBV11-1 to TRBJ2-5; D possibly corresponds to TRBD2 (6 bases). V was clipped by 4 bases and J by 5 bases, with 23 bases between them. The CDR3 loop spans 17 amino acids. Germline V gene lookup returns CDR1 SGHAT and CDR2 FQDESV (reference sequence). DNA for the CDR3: TGTGCCAGCAGCTCCCAGCATCAAGGAGGGGTGGGGGAGACCCAGTACTTC. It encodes CASSSQHQGGVGETQYF.

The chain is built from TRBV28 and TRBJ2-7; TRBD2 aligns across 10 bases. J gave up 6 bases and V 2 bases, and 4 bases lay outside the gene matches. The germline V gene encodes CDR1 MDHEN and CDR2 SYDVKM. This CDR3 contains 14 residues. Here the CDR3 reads CASSLPSGRGEQYF. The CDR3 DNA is TGTGCCAGCAGTTTACCCAGCGGGAGGGGCGAGCAGTACTTC. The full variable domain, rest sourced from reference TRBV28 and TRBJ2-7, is DVKVTQSSRYLVKRTGEKVFLECVQDMDHENMFWYRQDPGLGLRLIYFSYDVKMKEKGDIPEGYSVSREKKERFSLILESASTNQTSMYLCASSLPSGRGEQYFGPGTRLTVT.

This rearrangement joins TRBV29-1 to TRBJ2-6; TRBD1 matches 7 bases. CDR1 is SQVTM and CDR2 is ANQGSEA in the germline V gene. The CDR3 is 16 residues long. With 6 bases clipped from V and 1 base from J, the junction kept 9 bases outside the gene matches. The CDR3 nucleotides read TGCAGCGTCCTGACAGGGCCGGGGTCTGGGGCCAACGTCCTGACTTTC. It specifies CSVLTGPGSGANVLTF. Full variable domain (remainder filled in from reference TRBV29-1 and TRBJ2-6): SAVISQKPSRDICQRGTSLTIQCQVDSQVTMMFWYRQQPGQSLTLIATANQGSEATYESGFVIDKFPISRPNLTFSTLTVSNMSPEDSSIYLCSVLTGPGSGANVLTFGAGSRLTVL.

CDR3 nucleotides: TGTGCCAGCAACCGGGGTATGTACAATGAGCAGTTCTTC. Translating it yields CASNRGMYNEQFF. The chain employs TRBV5-8 and TRBJ2-1; D is perhaps TRBD2 (5 bases). The CDR3 runs to 13 residues. Germline CDR1 SGHTS, CDR2 YDEGEE. V lost 6 bases to trimming and J lost 4 bases, with 11 bases between them.

This CDR3 reads CASSIPGGPYEQYF. The CDR3 region has the DNA TGTGCCAGTAGTATACCGGGAGGGCCCTACGAGCAGTACTTC. The V and J genes are TRBV19 and TRBJ2-7, with 8 bases lining up with TRBD2. CDR1 is LNHDA, CDR2 SQIVND, per germline (reference sequence). The CDR3 runs to 14 residues. V dropped 2 bases and J dropped 2; count of bases not matched to a gene: 2.

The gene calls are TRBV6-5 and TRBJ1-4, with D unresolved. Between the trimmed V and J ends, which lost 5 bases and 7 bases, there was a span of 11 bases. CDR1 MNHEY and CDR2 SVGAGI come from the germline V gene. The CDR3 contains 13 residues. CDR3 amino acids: CASSLERGEKLFF. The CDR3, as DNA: TGTGCCAGCAGTCTAGAGCGGGGTGAAAAACTGTTTTTT.

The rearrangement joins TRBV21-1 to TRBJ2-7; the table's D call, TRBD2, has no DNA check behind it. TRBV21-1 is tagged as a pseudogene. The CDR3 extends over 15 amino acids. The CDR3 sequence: CASSSLTGVFYEQYF. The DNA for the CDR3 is TGTGCCAGCAGCAGTCTAACGGGAGTCTTCTACGAGCAGTACTTC.

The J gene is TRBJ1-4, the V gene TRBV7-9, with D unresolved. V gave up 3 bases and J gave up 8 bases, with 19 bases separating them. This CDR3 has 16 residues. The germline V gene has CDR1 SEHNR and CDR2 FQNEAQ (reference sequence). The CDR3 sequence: CASSLSQAPRREKLFF. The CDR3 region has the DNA TGTGCCAGCAGCTTGTCTCAGGCCCCACGGCGCGAAAAACTGTTTTTT.

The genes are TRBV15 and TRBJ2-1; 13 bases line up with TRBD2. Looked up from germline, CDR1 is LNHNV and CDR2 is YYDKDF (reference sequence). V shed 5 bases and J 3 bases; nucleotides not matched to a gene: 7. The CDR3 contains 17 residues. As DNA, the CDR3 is TGTGCCACCAGCGGCGGGACTAGCGGGACTATCTACAATGAGCAGTTCTTC. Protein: CATSGGTSGTIYNEQFF.

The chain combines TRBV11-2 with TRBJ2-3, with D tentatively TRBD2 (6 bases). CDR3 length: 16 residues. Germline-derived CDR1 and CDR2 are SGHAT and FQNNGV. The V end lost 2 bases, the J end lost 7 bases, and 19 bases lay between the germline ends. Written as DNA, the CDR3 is TGTGCCAGCAGCTTATTCCCCCCGGGAGATGGTTATACGCAGTATTTT. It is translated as CASSLFPPGDGYTQYF. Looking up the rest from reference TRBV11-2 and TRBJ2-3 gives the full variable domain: EAGVAQSPRYKIIEKRQSVAFWCNPISGHATLYWYQQILGQGPKLLIQFQNNGVVDDSQLPKDRFSAERLKGVDSTLKIQPAKLEDSAVYLCASSLFPPGDGYTQYFGPGTRLTVL.

The CDR3 is CASSLTGTWSSGNTIYF. The DNA for the CDR3 is TGTGCCAGCAGCTTAACTGGGACATGGAGCTCTGGAAACACCATATATTTT. V usage is TRBV7-9 and J usage is TRBJ1-3; a weak D match, TRBD1 (6 bases). CDR1 is SEHNR, CDR2 FQNEAQ, per germline (reference sequence). CDR3 length equals 17 residues. With 2 bases removed from V and 0 bases from J, the gap between germline ends came to 14 bases.

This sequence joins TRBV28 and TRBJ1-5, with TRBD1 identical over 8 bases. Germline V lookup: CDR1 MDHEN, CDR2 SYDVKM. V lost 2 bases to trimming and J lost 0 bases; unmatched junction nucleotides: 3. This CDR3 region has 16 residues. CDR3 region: CASSLGQGYSNQPQHF. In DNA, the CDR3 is TGTGCCAGCAGTTTAGGACAGGGCTATAGCAATCAGCCCCAGCATTTT.

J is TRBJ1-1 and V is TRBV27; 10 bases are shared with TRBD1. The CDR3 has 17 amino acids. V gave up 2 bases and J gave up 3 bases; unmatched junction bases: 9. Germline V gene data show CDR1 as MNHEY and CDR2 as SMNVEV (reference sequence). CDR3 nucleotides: TGTGCCAGCAGTTTAAGGGACAGGGGAGGAGGCGACACTGAAGCTTTCTTT. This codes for CASSLRDRGGGDTEAFF.

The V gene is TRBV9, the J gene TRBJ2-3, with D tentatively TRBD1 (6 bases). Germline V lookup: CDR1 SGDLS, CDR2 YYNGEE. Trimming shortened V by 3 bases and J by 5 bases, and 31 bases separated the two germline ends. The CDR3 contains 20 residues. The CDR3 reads CASSANRDLGFQNGLDTQYF. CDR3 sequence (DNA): TGTGCCAGCAGCGCGAACAGGGACCTGGGCTTTCAAAATGGGTTAGATACGCAGTATTTT.

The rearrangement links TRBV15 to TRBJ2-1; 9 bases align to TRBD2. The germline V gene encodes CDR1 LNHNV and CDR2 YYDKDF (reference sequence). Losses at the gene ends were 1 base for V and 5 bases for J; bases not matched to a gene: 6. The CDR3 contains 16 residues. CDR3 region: CATSRGLAGLNNEQFF. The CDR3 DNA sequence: TGTGCCACCAGCAGAGGGCTAGCGGGACTAAACAATGAGCAGTTCTTC.

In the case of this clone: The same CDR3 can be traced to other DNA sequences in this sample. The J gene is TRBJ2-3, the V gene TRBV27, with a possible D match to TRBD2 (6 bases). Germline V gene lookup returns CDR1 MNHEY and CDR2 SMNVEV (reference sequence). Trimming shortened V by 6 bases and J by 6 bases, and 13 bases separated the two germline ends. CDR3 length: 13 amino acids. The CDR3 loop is CASRTGAVDTQYF. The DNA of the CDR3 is TGTGCCAGCAGGACGGGAGCGGTGGATACGCAGTATTTT.

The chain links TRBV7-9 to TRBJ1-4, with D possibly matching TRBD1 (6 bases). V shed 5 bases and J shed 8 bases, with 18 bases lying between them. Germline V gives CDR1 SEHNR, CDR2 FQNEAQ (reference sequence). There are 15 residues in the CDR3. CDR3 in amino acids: CASSPGTTISEKLFF. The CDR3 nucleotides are TGTGCCAGCAGCCCTGGGACAACGATTTCCGAAAAACTGTTTTTT.

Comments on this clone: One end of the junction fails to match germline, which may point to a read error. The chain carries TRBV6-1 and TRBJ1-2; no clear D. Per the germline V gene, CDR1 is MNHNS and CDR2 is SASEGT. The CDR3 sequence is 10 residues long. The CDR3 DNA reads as TGTGCCAGCAGTGGCCTTGCTGCGGACTTC. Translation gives CASSGLAADF.

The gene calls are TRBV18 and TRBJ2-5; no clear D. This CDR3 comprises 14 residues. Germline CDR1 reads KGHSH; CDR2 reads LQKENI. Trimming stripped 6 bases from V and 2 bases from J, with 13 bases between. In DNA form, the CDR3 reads TGTGCCAGCTCCAATGCACTTGAACAAGAGACCCAGTACTTC. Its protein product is CASSNALEQETQYF. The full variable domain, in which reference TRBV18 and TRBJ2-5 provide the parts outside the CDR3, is NAGVMQNPRHLVRRRGQEARLRCSPMKGHSHVYWYRQLPEEGLKFMVYLQKENIIDESGMPKERFSAEFPKEGPSILRIQQVVRGDSAAYFCASSNALEQETQYFGPGTRLLVL.